The rows below give T cell receptor beta chains drawn from one sample of a study of CD8 T cells in Susac syndrome. TCRdb reprocessed the immunoSEQ multiplex PCR reads with MiXCR, giving one entry per CDR3 protein. The table has more than 95,000 distinct CDR3 sequences, 90% to 95% seen once; the top ten hold roughly 0.33%. Specimen: CD8+ T cells from PBMCs. All receptors come from a human donor with multiple sclerosis. Both conserved end residues are part of each CDR3. D genes are given only for firm matches. Clone size is shown for a subset of rows, as once, few, many or a class of expanded clone.

clone_size | j_call | v_call | d_call | cdr3_nt | cdr3_aa
- | TRBJ2-2 | TRBV5-1 | - | TGCGCCAGCAGCTTGGTGGAGGCCGCGAACACCGGGGAGCTGTTTTTT | CASSLVEAANTGELFF
- | TRBJ2-1 | TRBV20-1 | - | TGCAGTGCTAGAGATGAGGGCTGGACAGCCCTTTACAATGAGCAGTTCTTC | CSARDEGWTALYNEQFF
- | TRBJ1-1 | TRBV29-1 | - | TGCAGCACGAACTCGAACACTGAAGCTTTCTTT | CSTNSNTEAFF
- | TRBJ2-5 | TRBV27 | - | TGTGCCAGCAGTTGGGGCGTGGGTAAAGACCAAGAGACCCAGTACTTC | CASSWGVGKDQETQYF
- | TRBJ2-3 | TRBV9 | TRBD2 | TGTGCCAGCAGCCAGTGGGGCGGGAGGGCCGATACGCAGTATTTT | CASSQWGGRADTQYF
- | TRBJ1-4 | TRBV4-1 | - | TGCGCCAGCAGCCCCCCGGGGACCGGAGGTGAAAAACTGTTTTTT | CASSPPGTGGEKLFF
- | TRBJ2-1 | TRBV20-1 | - | TGCAGTGCAAATCGGGAGCAGGACTACAATGAGCAGTTCTTC | CSANREQDYNEQFF
- | TRBJ1-5 | TRBV11-2 | - | TGTGCCAGCAGCCTCGGTCCCTATAGCAATCAGCCCCAGCATTTT | CASSLGPYSNQPQHF
- | TRBJ2-3 | TRBV4-1 | TRBD2 | TGCGCCAGCAGCCAAGACGGGGGGATCGGCACAGATACGCAGTATTTT | CASSQDGGIGTDTQYF
- | TRBJ1-1 | TRBV9 | - | TGTGCCAGCAGCGTAGAGGGGTGGGGCACTGAAGCTTTCTTT | CASSVEGWGTEAFF
- | TRBJ1-1 | TRBV6-4 | TRBD1 | TGTGCCAGCAGTGACCCGAAGGACAGGGTGGACACTGAACCTTTCTTT | CASSDPKDRVDTEPFF
- | TRBJ1-2 | TRBV6-6 | - | TGTGCCACCCACGGGGCATTTGGCTACACCTTC | CATHGAFGYTF
- | TRBJ1-2 | TRBV12-3/TRBV12-4 | - | TGTGCCAGCAGTTTTGGGGAGGGCTACACCTTC | CASSFGEGYTF
- | TRBJ1-1 | TRBV11-2 | - | TGTGCCAGCAGCCTCAGAGATGAAGCTTTCTTT | CASSLRDEAFF
- | TRBJ2-2 | TRBV4-1 | TRBD1 | TGCGCCAGCAGCCCCGCGACAGGGACCCTGAACACCGGGGAGCTGTTTTTT | CASSPATGTLNTGELFF
- | TRBJ1-6 | TRBV9 | TRBD1 | TGTGCCAGCAGCGTTGCCGGGACAGGGTCATCACCCCTCCACTTT | CASSVAGTGSSPLHF
- | TRBJ1-1 | TRBV20-1 | - | TGCAGTGCTAGGGTGCAGGGGACGAACACTGAAGCTTTCTTT | CSARVQGTNTEAFF
- | TRBJ2-2 | TRBV28 | - | TGTGCCAGCAGCCAAAGCTTTGCAGGGAGAACCGGGGAGCTGTTTTTT | CASSQSFAGRTGELFF
few | TRBJ2-7 | TRBV20-1 | TRBD1 | TGCAGTGCTAGGGACAGGGGGAGAGAGCAGTACTTC | CSARDRGREQYF
- | TRBJ2-5 | TRBV28 | - | TGTGCCAGCAGAGGACGTAACTGGGGGTTAGAGACCCAGTACTTC | CASRGRNWGLETQYF
- | TRBJ2-4 | TRBV9 | - | TGTGCCAGCAGCGTAGACGGCGGGATGGGGAACATTCAGTACTTC | CASSVDGGMGNIQYF
- | TRBJ1-6 | TRBV12-3/TRBV12-4 | TRBD1 | TGTGCCAGCAGCGCTGGACAGGGGAATTCACCCCTCCACTTT | CASSAGQGNSPLHF
- | TRBJ2-2 | TRBV24-1 | - | TGTGCCACCGGGCGGCCCGATACCGGGGAGCTGTTTTTT | CATGRPDTGELFF
- | TRBJ2-1 | TRBV20-1 | TRBD2 | TGCAGTGCTAGACCTATAGCGGGGGAGAACAATGAGCAGTTCTTC | CSARPIAGENNEQFF
once | TRBJ1-4 | TRBV25-1 | - | TGTGCCAGCAGTGTGGTCAGGGATGAAAAACTGTTTTTT | CASSVVRDEKLFF
- | TRBJ2-5 | TRBV13 | - | TGTGCCAGCAGCTTAAGCAGAGGGACCCAGTACTTC | CASSLSRGTQYF
- | TRBJ2-5 | TRBV5-6 | - | TGTGCCAGCAGCTCCCGGGACCCTGGGGAAGAGACCCAGTACTTC | CASSSRDPGEETQYF
- | TRBJ2-1 | TRBV2 | TRBD1 | TGTGCCAGCACTACAGGGGGGCGGGGGCAGTTCTTC | CASTTGGRGQFF
- | TRBJ2-6 | TRBV21-1 | - | TGTGCCACCATCTCTGGGGCCAACGTCCTGACTTTC | CATISGANVLTF
- | TRBJ2-1 | TRBV7-2 | - | TGTGCCAGCAGCTTCGTGGTTGCAGGGTCGTTTAGCTCCTACAATGAGCAGTTCTTC | CASSFVVAGSFSSYNEQFF
- | TRBJ2-2 | TRBV14 | TRBD1 | TGTGCCAGCAGGGGGACAGGCAACACCGGGGAGCTGTTTTTT | CASRGTGNTGELFF
- | TRBJ1-2 | TRBV13 | - | TGTGCCAGCAGCTCTAAGACCGCTGGCTACACCTTC | CASSSKTAGYTF
- | TRBJ2-1 | TRBV14 | TRBD1 | TGTGCCAGCAGCCGACCCAGGGGGTGGATTGCCCATGAGCAGTTCTTC | CASSRPRGWIAHEQFF
- | TRBJ1-6 | TRBV24-1 | - | TGTGCCACCGCGGACAGCTATAATTCACCCCTCCACTTT | CATADSYNSPLHF
- | TRBJ2-1 | TRBV7-6 | TRBD2 | TGTGCCAGCAGCCCGGGACTACTTAACAATGAGCAGTTCTTC | CASSPGLLNNEQFF
- | TRBJ1-2 | TRBV5-1 | - | TGCGCCAGCAGTCCGTTGGGGTTCAATGGCTACACCTTC | CASSPLGFNGYTF
- | TRBJ1-2 | TRBV4-1 | TRBD1 | TGCGCCAGCAGCCAATCAGAAGGACAGGTTTTCAGTGGCTACACCTTC | CASSQSEGQVFSGYTF
- | TRBJ1-3 | TRBV12-3/TRBV12-4 | - | TGTGCCAGCAGGAAGGGGGGACCGCTAAGCTCTGGAAACACCATATATTTT | CASRKGGPLSSGNTIYF